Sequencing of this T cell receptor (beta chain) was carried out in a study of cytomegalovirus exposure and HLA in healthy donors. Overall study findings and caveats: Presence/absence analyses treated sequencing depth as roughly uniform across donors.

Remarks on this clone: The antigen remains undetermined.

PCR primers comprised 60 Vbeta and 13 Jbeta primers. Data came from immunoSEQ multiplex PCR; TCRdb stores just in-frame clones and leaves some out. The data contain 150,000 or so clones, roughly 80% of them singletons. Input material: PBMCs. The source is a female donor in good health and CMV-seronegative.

CDR3 nucleotides: TGTGCCAGCAGTCGGTCCCCAGGGAGGTCTGGAAACACCATATATTTT. Residues: CASSRSPGRSGNTIYF. The chain has TRBV7-9 and TRBJ1-3, with D perhaps matching TRBD1 (5 bases). Looked up from germline, CDR1 is SEHNR and CDR2 is FQNEAQ (reference sequence). With 6 bases removed from V and 1 base from J, the gap between germline ends came to 16 bases. The CDR3 is 16 amino acids.